The 27 T cell receptor beta chains below were found in one sample sequenced in a study of T cells in Graves' hyperthyroidism and ophthalmopathy. TCR beta CDR3 region amplification was performed from RNA transcripts. Using the HTBI primer set, a first-round RT-PCR was run on the TCR CDR3. Each CDR3 protein gets one entry after TCRdb re-called the multiplex PCR reads with MiXCR. The sample has around 370,000 distinct CDR3 sequences, approximately 18% seen once. Sequenced input: blood. Receptor source: a man between 18 and 35 years old with Graves' ophthalmopathy.

The table lists this clonotype with a few counts. The chain joins TRBV5-1 to TRBJ1-2; 8 positions agree with TRBD1. Germline V CDR1 and CDR2: SGHRS, YFSETQ. This CDR3 has 14 amino acids. V shed 3 bases, J shed 10 bases, and the junction held 11 bases outside the gene matches. The DNA of the CDR3 is TGCGCCAGCAGCTCCGGGACAGGTGGGCTCCTCTACACCTTC. It codes for CASSSGTGGLLYTF.

The chain couples TRBV7-2 to TRBJ2-1; 15 positions match TRBD2. The ends lost 3 bases at V and 8 bases at J; junction bases unmatched: 11. The CDR3 has 18 amino acids. Germline V gives CDR1 SGHTA, CDR2 FQGNSA. The CDR3 loop is CASSFQFGLAGGGDEQFF. In nucleotides, the CDR3 is TGTGCCAGCAGCTTCCAATTTGGACTAGCGGGGGGGGGGGATGAGCAGTTCTTC. Using reference TRBV7-2 and TRBJ2-1 for the parts outside the CDR3, the full variable domain is GAGVSQSPSNKVTEKGKDVELRCDPISGHTALYWYRQSLGQGLEFLIYFQGNSAPDKSGLPSDRFSAERTGGSVSTLTIQRTQQEDSAVYLCASSFQFGLAGGGDEQFFGPGTRLTVL.

The genes are TRBV12-3 or TRBV12-4 and TRBJ1-1; possible D gene TRBD1, 6 bases. This CDR3 comprises 14 residues. The germline V and J ends were trimmed by 7 bases and 5 bases, with 17 bases remaining between them. CDR3 DNA: TGTGCCAGCAATCTCTCTACAGGGTGGACTGAAGCTTTCTTT. Protein: CASNLSTGWTEAFF.

This rearrangement joins TRBV6-1 to TRBJ1-1; D perhaps matches TRBD1 (6 bases). V was clipped by 8 bases and J by 1 base, with 14 bases between them. CDR3 length: 14 amino acids. The germline V gene has CDR1 MNHNS and CDR2 SASEGT. CDR3 sequence: CASSDHRENTEAFF. DNA of the CDR3: TGTGCCAGCTCGGATCACAGGGAGAACACTGAAGCTTTCTTT.

This chain links TRBV12-3 or TRBV12-4 with TRBJ2-7, with 7 bases lining up with TRBD1. The CDR3 is 14 residues long. V lost 1 base to trimming and J lost 6 bases; unmatched junction nucleotides: 6. In nucleotides, the CDR3 is TGTGCCAGCAGTTTAGGACAGGGAGCGGCCGAGCAGTACTTC. This sequence encodes CASSLGQGAAEQYF.

In this sample, this clonotype turned up many times. The chain uses TRBV3-1 and TRBJ2-3, with 12 bases aligning to TRBD2. V shed 4 bases and J 4 bases; nucleotides not matched to a gene: 6. The CDR3 covers 16 residues. CDR1 is LGHDT and CDR2 is YNNKEL in the germline V gene (reference sequence). The DNA for the CDR3 is TGTGCCAGCAGCCCAGCAGCTAGCGGGGGGGCAGATACGCAGTATTTT. This codes for CASSPAASGGADTQYF.

This clonotype was observed a single time. V and J are TRBV10-3 and TRBJ1-1, with D perhaps TRBD1 (5 bases). The CDR3 extends over 13 amino acids. V was clipped by 2 bases and J by 4 bases, with 8 bases between them. The germline CDR1 and CDR2 sequences are ENHRY and SYGVKD. CDR3 in amino acids: CAISERGGTEAFF. The CDR3 nucleotides read TGTGCCATCAGTGAGAGGGGTGGCACTGAAGCTTTCTTT.

The V gene is TRBV5-1, the J gene TRBJ2-3; 9 bases line up with TRBD2. The CDR3 runs 17 residues. Germline CDR1 is SGHRS and CDR2 is YFSETQ. After removal of 0 bases from V and 5 bases from J, the junction contained 10 bases not matched to a gene. The CDR3 loop reads CASSLVGLAGRGDTQYF. CDR3 nucleotide sequence: TGCGCCAGCAGCTTGGTGGGGCTAGCGGGGCGGGGAGATACGCAGTATTTT.

The V call is TRBV7-9, the J call TRBJ1-3, with D unresolved. Germline V CDR1 and CDR2: SEHNR, FQNEAQ (reference sequence). The CDR3 loop spans 13 amino acids. V was cut by 5 bases and J by 4 bases, with 9 bases left in between. For the CDR3, the DNA is TGTGCCAGCAGCACCGAACAAGGAAACACCATATATTTT. Its protein is CASSTEQGNTIYF. The whole variable domain, filled in from reference TRBV7-9 and TRBJ1-3, reads DTGVSQNPRHKITKRGQNVTFRCDPISEHNRLYWYRQTLGQGPEFLTYFQNEAQLEKSRLLSDRFSAERPKGSFSTLEIQRTEQGDSAMYLCASSTEQGNTIYFGEGSWLTVV.

A few counts support this clonotype. The chain employs TRBV5-5 and TRBJ2-2; either TRBD1 or TRBD2 may supply D (6 bases each). V lost 2 bases and J 3 bases, leaving 11 bases between the germline ends. Germline CDR1 is SGHKS and CDR2 is YYEKEE (reference sequence). The CDR3 runs to 15 residues. In nucleotides, the CDR3 is TGTGCCAGCAGCTTTCTGGGGGGCGACACCGGGGAGCTGTTTTTT. It specifies CASSFLGGDTGELFF.

This clonotype occurred many times. The chain recombines TRBV10-2 with TRBJ1-1, with a possible D match to TRBD1 (6 bases). Trimming took 3 bases from V and 5 from J, leaving 13 bases between them. CDR1 and CDR2 from the germline V gene are WSHSY and SAAADI. This CDR3 is built from 14 residues. The CDR3 here is CASSEAGAGTEAFF. The CDR3 DNA reads as TGCGCCAGCAGTGAAGCAGGGGCGGGAACTGAAGCTTTCTTT.

This clonotype showed up many times. The chain uses TRBV5-1 and TRBJ1-1; no clear D gene. The germline V gene has CDR1 SGHRS and CDR2 YFSETQ. V was trimmed by 7 bases and J by 1 base, leaving 8 bases between them. The CDR3 has 12 amino acids. CDR3 DNA sequence: TGCGCCAGCGGATGGGAGAACACTGAAGCTTTCTTT. Residues: CASGWENTEAFF. The complete variable domain, with remaining parts taken from reference TRBV5-1 and TRBJ1-1, reads KAGVTQTPRYLIKTRGQQVTLSCSPISGHRSVSWYQQTPGQGLQFLFEYFSETQRNKGNFPGRFSGRQFSNSRSEMNVSTLELGDSALYLCASGWENTEAFFGQGTRLTVV.

This clonotype has a count of ten or more. The chain has TRBV12-3 or TRBV12-4 and TRBJ1-5; D not certain. This CDR3 is 12 amino acids long. Trimming took off 6 bases at V and 6 bases at J, with 9 bases between the two ends. CDR3 DNA sequence: TGTGCCAGCAGCCCCCGTACTCAGCCCCAGCATTTT. It yields the protein CASSPRTQPQHF.

This chain uses TRBV7-3 with TRBJ2-1, with 11 bases lining up with TRBD2. Germline V gene sequence: CDR1 SGHTA, CDR2 FQGTGA. With V trimmed by 5 bases and J by 4 bases, 7 bases remained unmatched. The CDR3 runs 16 residues. The CDR3 sequence is CASSETGTSGYNEQFF. CDR3 coding DNA: TGTGCCAGCAGCGAAACCGGGACTAGCGGATACAATGAGCAGTTCTTC.

This clonotype was detected ten times or more. The chain is built from TRBV6-5 and TRBJ2-3, with D possibly matching TRBD1 (5 bases). Germline V gene sequence: CDR1 MNHEY, CDR2 SVGAGI. The CDR3 extends over 14 amino acids. V dropped 2 bases and J dropped 5 bases, with 11 bases sitting between them. The CDR3, as DNA: TGTGCCAGCAGTTACCGCACAGGATTAGATACGCAGTATTTT. Its translation is CASSYRTGLDTQYF.

This clonotype occurred many times. This chain joins TRBV5-1 and TRBJ2-7; D possibly corresponds to TRBD1 (5 bases). Germline CDR1 SGHRS, CDR2 YFSETQ. V gave up 0 bases and J gave up 7 bases, with 5 bases separating them. This CDR3 region has 11 residues. The CDR3 is CASSLAGEQYF. DNA for the CDR3: TGCGCCAGCAGCTTGGCAGGGGAGCAGTACTTC.

This clonotype was detected ten times or more. The CDR3 reads CSARSRQGAGQPQHF. In DNA, the CDR3 is TGCAGTGCTAGATCCAGACAGGGGGCGGGCCAGCCCCAGCATTTT. The chain links TRBV20-1 to TRBJ1-5, with 10 bases aligning to TRBD1. The length of the CDR3 is 15 residues. The germline V gene has CDR1 DFQATT and CDR2 SNEGSKA (reference sequence). Unmatched junction bases numbered 8, after V lost 2 bases and J lost 7 bases.

This chain joins TRBV7-3 and TRBJ1-2, with 12 positions matching TRBD1. V lost 6 bases and J lost 5; bases outside the gene matches: 10. CDR3 length equals 16 residues. Germline CDR1 SGHTA, CDR2 FQGTGA. This chain's CDR3 is CASSPGTGGYPYGYTF. DNA for the CDR3: TGTGCCAGCAGTCCCGGGACAGGGGGCTACCCTTATGGCTACACCTTC. The variable domain in full, completed from reference TRBV7-3 and TRBJ1-2, reads GAGVSQTPSNKVTEKGKYVELRCDPISGHTALYWYRQSLGQGPEFLIYFQGTGAADDSGLPNDRFFAVRPEGSVSTLKIQRTERGDSAVYLCASSPGTGGYPYGYTFGSGTRLTVV.

This clonotype was detected ten times or more. This rearrangement joins TRBV11-2 to TRBJ1-2; 7 bases are a match to TRBD1. Germline assignment: CDR1 SGHAT and CDR2 FQNNGV. The CDR3 spans 13 residues. J lost 8 bases, V lost 0 bases, and 3 bases had no gene match. The CDR3 DNA reads as TGTGCCAGCAGCTTAGAGGCAGGGGGAGGCTACACCTTC. The encoded protein is CASSLEAGGGYTF.

The chain combines TRBV20-1 with TRBJ2-2, with TRBD1 matching over 8 bases. Germline V lookup: CDR1 DFQATT, CDR2 SNEGSKA (reference sequence). The junction had 5 bases not matched to a gene; V was cut back by 4 bases and J by 4 bases. The CDR3 totals 14 residues. In nucleotides, the CDR3 is TGCAGTGCTAAACACAGGGGGAGCACCGGGGAGCTGTTTTTT. It codes for CSAKHRGSTGELFF.

This clonotype was seen at least ten times. The rearrangement uses TRBV20-1 and TRBJ1-1; TRBD1 might be the D (6 bases). Trimming pared 6 bases from V and 4 bases from J, leaving 15 bases between. Germline V gene sequence: CDR1 DFQATT, CDR2 SNEGSKA (reference sequence). CDR3 length: 13 residues. Here the CDR3 DNA reads TGCAGTGCCCCATTACAGGGAACCACTGAAGCTTTCTTT. Protein product: CSAPLQGTTEAFF.

There are a few counts of this clonotype. The chain links TRBV11-3 to TRBJ2-3; weak D call: TRBD2 (5 bases). V lost 6 bases and J lost 3, with 16 bases in between. This CDR3 has 15 amino acids. Germline V gives CDR1 SGHNT, CDR2 YENEEA. DNA of the CDR3: TGTGCCAGCAGTCGGACGGGATGGGGTACAGATACGCAGTATTTT. Residues: CASSRTGWGTDTQYF.

About this clonotype itself: This may stem from a read error, because a much larger clone lies one nucleotide away. V gene TRBV9 combines with J gene TRBJ1-1, with D perhaps TRBD1 (6 bases). The CDR3 length is 17 residues. Per the germline V gene, CDR1 is SGDLS and CDR2 is YYNGEE. V lost 5 bases and J 4 bases, leaving 24 bases between the germline ends. This CDR3 is CASSEFWTASRTTEAFF. The CDR3, as DNA: TGTGCCAGCAGTGAATTCTGGACAGCGAGCCGAACCACTGAAGCTTTCTTT.

The table lists this clonotype with a few counts. The V and J genes are TRBV20-1 and TRBJ2-7; 9 bases map to TRBD2. Germline CDR1 and CDR2: DFQATT and SNEGSKA (reference sequence). V shed 4 bases and J 1 base; nucleotides not matched to a gene: 8. The CDR3 consists of 15 residues. In DNA, the CDR3 is TGCAGTGCTAACCCCCCAGCGGGGGGTTCCTACGAGCAGTACTTC. Translating it yields CSANPPAGGSYEQYF.

This clonotype was observed a few times. The chain carries TRBV5-5 and TRBJ2-7; D gene uncertain. The CDR3 covers 14 residues. CDR1 SGHKS and CDR2 YYEKEE come from the germline V gene (reference sequence). The V gene lost 2 bases and the J gene lost 5 bases, with 14 bases spanning the gap. In DNA, the CDR3 is TGTGCCAGCAGCTTAGTCCCGAGTAGAGACGAGCAGTACTTC. Amino acids: CASSLVPSRDEQYF. The entire variable domain, with the rest obtained from reference TRBV5-5 and TRBJ2-7, is as follows: DAGVTQSPTHLIKTRGQQVTLRCSPISGHKSVSWYQQVLGQGPQFIFQYYEKEERGRGNFPDRFSARQFPNYSSELNVNALLLGDSALYLCASSLVPSRDEQYFGPGTRLTVT.

V and J are TRBV3-1 and TRBJ1-6; D call uncertain. Trimming removed 3 bases from V and 10 bases from J, with 25 bases in between. In germline, CDR1 is LGHDT, CDR2 YNNKEL (reference sequence). The CDR3 runs 18 residues. The CDR3 here is CASSQFIVVGNSDSPLHF. The CDR3 bases are TGTGCCAGCAGCCAGTTTATCGTCGTAGGGAATTCCGACTCACCCCTCCACTTT.

At least ten counts were recorded for this clonotype. The rearrangement links TRBV2 to TRBJ1-1, with a weak D call TRBD1 (5 bases). Germline V gene sequence: CDR1 SNHLY, CDR2 FYNNEI. The length of the CDR3 is 15 residues. V lost 4 bases and J 7 bases, leaving 19 bases between the germline ends. CDR3: CASSVRDSWGSEAFF. Here the CDR3 DNA reads TGTGCCAGCAGTGTCCGGGACTCGTGGGGCAGTGAAGCTTTCTTT. Combining the CDR3 with reference TRBV2 and TRBJ1-1 gives the whole variable domain EPEVTQTPSHQVTQMGQEVILRCVPISNHLYFYWYRQILGQKVEFLVSFYNNEISEKSEIFDDQFSVERPDGSNFTLKIRSTKLEDSAMYFCASSVRDSWGSEAFFGQGTRLTVV.